This record covers a single TCR beta chain. This entry comes from a study of T cell changes during pregnancy in multiple sclerosis. This table comes from immunoSEQ multiplex PCR, and its TCRdb copy is limited to in-frame clones, with some not included. The sample yields tens of thousands of clones, about 92% seen once. V shed 5 bases and J 7 bases; nucleotides not matched to a gene: 10. The CDR3 consists of 15 residues. Germline V gives CDR1 LNHDA, CDR2 SQIVND (reference sequence). The gene calls are TRBV19 and TRBJ1-3; 8 bases fit TRBD1. The sequence was obtained from a female donor in good health, enrolled as a control in a pregnancy study. Here the sequenced sample was peripheral blood, taken in the third trimester of pregnancy. CDR3 region: CASSQTGQGFNTIYF. The CDR3 DNA follows: TGTGCCAGTAGTCAAACCGGACAGGGTTTCAACACCATATATTTT.